The TCR beta chain under discussion was sequenced for a study of identifying expanded T cells in peripheral blood. The trim removed 3 bases at V and 4 bases at J, leaving 4 bases unmatched. The CDR3 totals 14 residues. Germline V gene data show CDR1 as LNHDA and CDR2 as SQIVND (reference sequence). Collection occurred without any documented infections or immune events in donors. The assay was immunoSEQ multiplex PCR, and TCRdb's table has in-frame clones only and misses some. The sample shows approximately 110,000 clones, about 88% of them seen only once. J is TRBJ2-3 and V is TRBV19; 7 bases line up with TRBD1. This clonotype was sampled from a person aged 18 to 75 in good health. Sequenced sample: blood. CDR3 bases: TGTGCCAGTAGTATTTTGACAGGGCCAGATACGCAGTATTTT. Amino acids: CASSILTGPDTQYF.